This record covers a single T cell receptor (beta chain). The naive CD8 subset, CD45RO-negative cells positively selected for CCR7, excluded terminally differentiated effector memory CD45RA+ cells. The table came from immunoSEQ multiplex PCR; TCRdb's copy has only in-frame clones and leaves some out. This table has under 2,000,000 clones, about 95% appearing once. These data originate in a study of shared clonotypes between healthy human individuals. Germline lookup yields CDR1 MDHEN and CDR2 SYDVKM. V gave up 5 bases and J gave up 7 bases, with 11 bases separating them. The CDR3 has 12 amino acids. The sequencing sample was made of naive CD8+ T cells sorted from blood. This receptor was obtained from a man younger than 35 in good health. This chain links TRBV28 with TRBJ1-2; D is unclear. The CDR3 region is CASSAPASGYTF. CDR3 nucleotides: TGTGCCAGCAGTGCTCCGGCGTCTGGCTACACCTTC.